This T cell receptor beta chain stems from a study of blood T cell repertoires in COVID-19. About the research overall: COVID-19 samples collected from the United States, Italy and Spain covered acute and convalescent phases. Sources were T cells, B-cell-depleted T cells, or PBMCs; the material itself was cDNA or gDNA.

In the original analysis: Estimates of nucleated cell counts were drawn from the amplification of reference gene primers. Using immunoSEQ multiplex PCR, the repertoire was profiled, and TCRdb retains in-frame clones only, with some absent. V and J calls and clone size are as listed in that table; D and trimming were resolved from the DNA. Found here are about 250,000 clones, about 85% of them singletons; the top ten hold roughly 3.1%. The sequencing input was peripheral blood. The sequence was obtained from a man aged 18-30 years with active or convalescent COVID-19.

The CDR3 nucleotides are TGTGCCAGCAGCACCACAGGGGGGAGTAAGACTGAAGCTTTCTTT. Protein: CASSTTGGSKTEAFF. J is TRBJ1-1 and V is TRBV11-3; 8 positions agree with TRBD1. Looked up from germline, CDR1 is SGHNT and CDR2 is YENEEA. There are 15 residues in the CDR3. J gave up 5 bases and V 5 bases, and 10 bases lay outside the gene matches.